The rows below give T cell receptor beta chains drawn from one sample of a study of shared T cell receptors in the human thymus. Data came from immunoSEQ multiplex PCR; TCRdb stores just in-frame clones and leaves some out. The table records under 850,000 clones, approximately 88% of them present only once. The same sample was also studied in work on human thymus T cells.

Sequenced sample: thymocytes. Source of these receptors: a boy in the first two years of life with a congenital heart defect. CDR3s include the opening cysteine and the closing phenylalanine or tryptophan. The D gene is left open where the match is weak. Part of the rows lack a size; the others show once, few, many or a class for expanded clones.

v_call	clone_size	j_call	d_call	cdr3_aa	cdr3_nt
TRBV4-3	NA	TRBJ1-2	NA	CASSQGRQGDPISGGYTF	TGCGCCAGCAGCCAAGGGCGCCAAGGGGATCCAATCTCCGGTGGCTACACCTTC
TRBV5-1	NA	TRBJ2-3	TRBD2	CASSIGRRPGLAITDTQYF	TGCGCCAGCAGCATTGGCCGGAGACCGGGACTAGCTATAACAGATACGCAGTATTTT
TRBV27	NA	TRBJ2-1	TRBD2	CASSLNLAVYNEQFF	TGTGCCAGCAGTTTAAATCTAGCGGTCTACAATGAGCAGTTCTTC
TRBV11-2	NA	TRBJ2-3	NA	CASSSQINRAPRFADTQYF	TGTGCCAGCAGCTCACAAATCAACAGGGCCCCCCGGTTCGCAGATACGCAGTATTTT
TRBV5-5	NA	TRBJ2-6	NA	CASSLHRLGASGANVLTF	TGTGCCAGCAGCTTGCATCGGTTAGGGGCCTCTGGGGCCAACGTCCTGACTTTC
TRBV7-2	NA	TRBJ2-1	TRBD1	CASSLGEPDRANEQFF	TGTGCCAGCAGCTTAGGAGAACCGGACAGGGCGAATGAGCAGTTCTTC
TRBV11-2	NA	TRBJ2-3	NA	CASSPPGMDTQYF	TGTGCCAGCAGCCCCCCGGGAATGGATACGCAGTATTTT
TRBV6-6	NA	TRBJ1-5	NA	CASSWSQGSNQPQHF	TGTGCCAGCAGTTGGAGTCAGGGTTCTAATCAGCCCCAGCATTTT
TRBV10-2	NA	TRBJ2-2	NA	CASSGEAPELFF	TGCGCCAGCAGTGGGGAGGCTCCTGAGCTGTTTTTT
TRBV7-2	NA	TRBJ1-1	NA	CASSSHEIQNTEAFF	TGTGCCAGCAGCTCCCATGAGATTCAGAACACTGAAGCTTTCTTT
TRBV2	few	TRBJ2-7	TRBD2	CASSGGEGPYEQYF	TGTGCCAGCAGTGGAGGGGAGGGGCCCTACGAGCAGTACTTC
TRBV29-1	once	TRBJ2-5	NA	CSVDTGRYQETQYF	TGCAGCGTTGATACAGGGCGCTACCAAGAGACCCAGTACTTC
TRBV7-2	few	TRBJ2-5	TRBD2	CASSFTPSGRAGKETQYF	TGTGCCAGCAGCTTTACTCCTAGCGGGAGGGCCGGAAAAGAGACCCAGTACTTC
TRBV7-6	NA	TRBJ2-3	NA	CASSLASPAGTPSTDTQYF	TGTGCCAGCAGCTTAGCTAGCCCTGCGGGGACGCCCAGCACAGATACGCAGTATTTT
TRBV27	NA	TRBJ1-2	NA	CASSLYSTGSGDDIANYGYTF	TGTGCCAGCAGTTTATATAGTACAGGGAGTGGGGATGATATAGCTAACTATGGCTACACCTTC
TRBV18	once	TRBJ2-3	NA	CASSPPPTDSTDTQYF	TGTGCCAGCTCACCGCCCCCAACAGATAGCACAGATACGCAGTATTTT
TRBV18	NA	TRBJ2-3	NA	CASSPPSDTDTQYF	TGTGCCAGCTCACCACCAAGCGACACAGATACGCAGTATTTT
TRBV6-5	NA	TRBJ1-3	TRBD1	CASSYGDRGSGNTIYF	TGTGCCAGCAGTTACGGGGACAGGGGATCTGGAAACACCATATATTTT
TRBV5-6	NA	TRBJ2-5	TRBD2	CASSFRGAGAPYQETQYF	TGTGCCAGCAGCTTCCGAGGGGCGGGAGCCCCGTACCAAGAGACCCAGTACTTC
TRBV15	NA	TRBJ1-2	NA	CATSRGQNYGYTF	TGTGCCACCAGCAGAGGTCAAAACTATGGCTACACCTTC
TRBV7-2	NA	TRBJ1-2	TRBD1	CASSPRTGGYGYTF	TGTGCCAGCAGCCCGCGGACAGGGGGGTATGGCTACACCTTC
TRBV19	NA	TRBJ2-7	NA	CASSSSGQSYEQYF	TGTGCCAGTAGTAGTTCAGGACAGAGCTACGAGCAGTACTTC
TRBV27	NA	TRBJ1-2	NA	CASSLSYSYGYTF	TGTGCCAGCAGTTTATCTTACTCCTATGGCTACACCTTC
TRBV4-2	NA	TRBJ1-2	TRBD1	CASSQEIRQGIYGYTF	TGTGCCAGCAGCCAAGAGATACGACAGGGGATCTATGGCTACACCTTC
TRBV4-3	NA	TRBJ2-1	TRBD2	CASSQAAGGGEQFF	TGCGCCAGCAGCCAAGCCGCGGGAGGGGGTGAGCAGTTCTTC
TRBV18	few	TRBJ1-4	NA	CASSTCREEEKLFF	TGTGCCAGCTCAACCTGCCGGGAGGAGGAAAAACTGTTTTTT
TRBV25-1	NA	TRBJ2-7	NA	CASSERGWRGRSYEQYF	TGTGCCAGCAGTGAACGGGGCTGGAGGGGGCGTTCTTACGAGCAGTACTTC
TRBV19	NA	TRBJ1-1	TRBD1	CASSIGTGPEAFF	TGTGCCAGTAGTATAGGGACAGGACCCGAAGCTTTCTTT
TRBV15	NA	TRBJ2-1	NA	CATSRQTPSTVEQFF	TGTGCCACCAGCAGACAAACCCCAAGCACGGTTGAGCAGTTCTTC
TRBV4-3	NA	TRBJ1-4	NA	CASSHHPGANEKLFF	TGCGCCAGCAGCCATCACCCCGGGGCTAATGAAAAACTGTTTTTT
TRBV6-1	NA	TRBJ2-3	NA	CASLRGETDTQYF	TGTGCCAGCCTCAGGGGAGAAACAGATACGCAGTATTTT
TRBV5-1	NA	TRBJ2-7	TRBD2	CASSKLAGGTTYEQYF	TGCGCCAGCAGTAAACTAGCGGGAGGTACGACCTACGAGCAGTACTTC
TRBV6-5	NA	TRBJ2-7	NA	CASSEAGQAGEQYF	TGTGCCAGCAGTGAGGCGGGGCAGGCTGGCGAGCAGTACTTC
TRBV4-2	NA	TRBJ2-7	TRBD2	CASSQEGLAGVHEQYF	TGTGCCAGCAGCCAAGAAGGGCTAGCGGGAGTCCACGAGCAGTACTTC
TRBV29-1	once	TRBJ2-7	NA	CSVEEGLHEQYF	TGCAGCGTTGAGGAGGGTCTTCACGAGCAGTACTTC
TRBV5-4	NA	TRBJ2-1	TRBD2	CASSLEGLAGTWYNEQFF	TGTGCCAGCAGCTTGGAGGGACTAGCGGGGACTTGGTACAATGAGCAGTTCTTC
TRBV19	NA	TRBJ2-7	NA	CASSIGLVEPYEQYF	TGTGCCAGTAGTATAGGGCTAGTTGAGCCCTACGAGCAGTACTTC
TRBV28	few	TRBJ1-1	TRBD1	CASVTYRGMEAFF	TGTGCCAGCGTCACGTACAGGGGAATGGAAGCTTTCTTT
TRBV2	NA	TRBJ2-5	TRBD2	CASSSLAGAGGETQYF	TGTGCCAGCAGCAGCCTAGCGGGAGCGGGAGGGGAGACCCAGTACTTC
TRBV7-9	NA	TRBJ2-2	NA	CASSPDRRDQGELFF	TGTGCCAGCAGCCCAGACCGGCGGGATCAGGGGGAGCTGTTTTTT
TRBV20-1	once	TRBJ2-7	NA	CSARQGDEQYF	TGCAGTGCTAGACAGGGTGACGAGCAGTACTTC
TRBV27	NA	TRBJ1-2	NA	CASSPRRGSNYGYTF	TGTGCCAGCAGTCCCCGGAGGGGATCGAACTATGGCTACACCTTC
TRBV11-1	once	TRBJ2-1	NA	CASSMQGDGGNEQFF	TGTGCCAGCAGCATGCAGGGGGACGGGGGCAATGAGCAGTTCTTC
TRBV6-5	NA	TRBJ2-1	TRBD2	CASSYGASGRHEQFF	TGTGCCAGCAGTTACGGGGCTAGCGGGCGCCATGAGCAGTTCTTC
TRBV4-1	few	TRBJ2-3	TRBD2	CASSQKPGGASGMIDTQYF	TGCGCCAGCAGCCAAAAGCCAGGTGGGGCTAGCGGAATGATAGATACGCAGTATTTT
TRBV2	NA	TRBJ1-2	TRBD1	CASSGTGGVSNYGYTF	TGTGCCAGCAGTGGGACAGGGGGGGTCTCTAACTATGGCTACACCTTC
TRBV4-2	once	TRBJ2-7	TRBD2	CASSQDRRPGGRALYEQYF	TGTGCCAGCAGCCAAGATCGTCGCCCCGGCGGGAGGGCCCTCTACGAGCAGTACTTC
TRBV5-6	once	TRBJ2-7	NA	CASSLDGYEQYF	TGTGCCAGCAGCTTGGACGGCTACGAGCAGTACTTC
TRBV4-3	once	TRBJ2-3	NA	CASSQVYSDTQYF	TGCGCCAGCAGCCAAGTGTATTCAGATACGCAGTATTTT
TRBV10-3	few	TRBJ2-7	TRBD2	CAISDRGGATYEQYF	TGTGCCATCAGTGACCGGGGGGGAGCGACCTACGAGCAGTACTTC
TRBV30	NA	TRBJ1-5	NA	CAWNSGRGPFHQPQHF	TGTGCCTGGAATTCCGGTAGGGGTCCCTTCCATCAGCCCCAGCATTTT
TRBV6-4	NA	TRBJ2-1	TRBD2	CASSEQREHNEQFF	TGTGCCAGCAGTGAACAGCGGGAGCACAATGAGCAGTTCTTC
TRBV2	NA	TRBJ2-3	NA	CASFPRDTQYF	TGTGCCAGCTTCCCGAGAGATACGCAGTATTTT
TRBV4-2	NA	TRBJ2-5	TRBD1	CASSRPRQGLGETQYF	TGTGCCAGCAGCCGACCCCGACAGGGCTTGGGGGAGACCCAGTACTTC
TRBV11-3	NA	TRBJ2-1	TRBD2	CASSLEGTRVNEQFF	TGTGCCAGCAGCTTAGAGGGGACTAGGGTCAATGAGCAGTTCTTC
TRBV27	NA	TRBJ1-4	NA	CASSGGDRLGEKLFF	TGTGCCAGCAGTGGGGGCGACAGATTGGGCGAAAAACTGTTTTTT
TRBV5-5	NA	TRBJ1-2	TRBD1	CASSLQAVDRGYGYTF	TGTGCCAGCAGCTTGCAGGCTGTGGACAGGGGCTATGGCTACACCTTC
TRBV6-5	NA	TRBJ2-7	TRBD2	CASSLTSGRGEQYF	TGTGCCAGCAGCCTAACTAGCGGGAGGGGGGAGCAGTACTTC
TRBV27	NA	TRBJ2-7	TRBD1	CASSSPGTGTPEQYF	TGTGCCAGCAGTTCCCCAGGGACAGGGACCCCCGAGCAGTACTTC